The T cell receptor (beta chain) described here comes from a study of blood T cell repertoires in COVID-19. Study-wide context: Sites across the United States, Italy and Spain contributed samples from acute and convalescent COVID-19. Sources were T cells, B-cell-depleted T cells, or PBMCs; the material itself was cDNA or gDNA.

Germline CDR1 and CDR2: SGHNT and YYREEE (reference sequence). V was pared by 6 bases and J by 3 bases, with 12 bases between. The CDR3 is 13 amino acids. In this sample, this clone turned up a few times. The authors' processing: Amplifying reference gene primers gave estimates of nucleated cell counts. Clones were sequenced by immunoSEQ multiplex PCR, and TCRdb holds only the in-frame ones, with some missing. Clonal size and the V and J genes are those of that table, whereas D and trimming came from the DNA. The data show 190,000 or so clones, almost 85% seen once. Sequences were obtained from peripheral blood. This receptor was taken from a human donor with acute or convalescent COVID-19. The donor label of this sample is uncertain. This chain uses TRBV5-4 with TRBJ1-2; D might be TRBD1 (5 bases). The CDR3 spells CASNFRADYGYTF. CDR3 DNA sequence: TGTGCCAGCAACTTCAGGGCGGACTATGGCTACACCTTC.